Sequencing of this T cell receptor (beta chain) was carried out in a study of blood T cells in healthy people across ages. This CDR3 is built from 13 residues. V was clipped by 5 bases and J by 7 bases; unmatched bases: 3. Sample-barcoded 5' priming and a J-beta primer mix drove a second PCR of about 6 to 12 cycles. Through a template-switch adaptor with 12 random nucleotides, each cDNA molecule received a tag. TCRdb passed the 5' RACE reads through MiXCR, listing each CDR3 protein once. The data hold 800,000 to 950,000 distinct CDR3 sequences, with 25% to 30% observed a single time. The same specimen was also included in a second study, on T cells of mothers and their children. That study reports: It was through the M1S primer of the second PCR that sample barcodes and 2-4 random nucleotides were added.

The chain couples TRBV12-3 or TRBV12-4 to TRBJ2-3; 10 bases match TRBD2. The receptor's source is a woman aged 40 to 50 in good health. The source material was blood. The CDR3 nucleotides read TGTGCCAGCAGTCAGCGGGGGGGGAATACGCAGTATTTT. As protein: CASSQRGGNTQYF.